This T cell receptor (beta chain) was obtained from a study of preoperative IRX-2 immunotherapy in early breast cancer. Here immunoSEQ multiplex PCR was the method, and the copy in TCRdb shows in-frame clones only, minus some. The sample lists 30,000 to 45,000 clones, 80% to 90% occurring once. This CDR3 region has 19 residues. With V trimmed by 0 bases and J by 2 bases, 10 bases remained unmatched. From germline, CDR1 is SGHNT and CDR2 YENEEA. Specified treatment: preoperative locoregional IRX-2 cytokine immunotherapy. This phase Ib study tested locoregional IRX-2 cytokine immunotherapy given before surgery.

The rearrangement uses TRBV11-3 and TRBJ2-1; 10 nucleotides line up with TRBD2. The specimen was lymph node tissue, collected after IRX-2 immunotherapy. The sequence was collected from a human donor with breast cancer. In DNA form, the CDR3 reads TGTGCCAGCAGCTTAGAGGCTAGCGGGGGCCAAACTCCCTACAATGAGCAGTTCTTC. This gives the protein CASSLEASGGQTPYNEQFF.